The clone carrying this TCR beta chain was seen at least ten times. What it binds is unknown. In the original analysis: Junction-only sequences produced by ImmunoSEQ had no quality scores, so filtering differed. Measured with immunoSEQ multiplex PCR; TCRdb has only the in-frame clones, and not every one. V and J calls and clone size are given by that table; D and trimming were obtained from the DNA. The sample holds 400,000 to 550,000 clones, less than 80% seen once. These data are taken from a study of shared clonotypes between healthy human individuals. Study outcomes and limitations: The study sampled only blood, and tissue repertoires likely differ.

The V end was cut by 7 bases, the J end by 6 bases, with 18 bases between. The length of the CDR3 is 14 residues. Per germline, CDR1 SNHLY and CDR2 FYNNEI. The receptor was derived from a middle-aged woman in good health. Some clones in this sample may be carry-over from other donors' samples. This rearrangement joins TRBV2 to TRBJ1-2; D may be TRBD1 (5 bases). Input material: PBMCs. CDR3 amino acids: CASKRRGRGDGYTF. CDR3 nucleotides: TGTGCCAGCAAGCGCCGGGGACGGGGGGATGGCTACACCTTC.